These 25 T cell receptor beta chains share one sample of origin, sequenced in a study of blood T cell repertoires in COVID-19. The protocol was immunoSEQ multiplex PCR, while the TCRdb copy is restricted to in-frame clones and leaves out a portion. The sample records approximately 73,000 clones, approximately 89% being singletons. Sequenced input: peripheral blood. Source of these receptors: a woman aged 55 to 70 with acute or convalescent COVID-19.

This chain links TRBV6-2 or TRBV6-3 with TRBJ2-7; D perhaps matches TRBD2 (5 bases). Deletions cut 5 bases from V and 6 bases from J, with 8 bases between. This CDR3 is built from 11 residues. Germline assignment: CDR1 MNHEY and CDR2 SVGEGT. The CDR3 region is CASSRAGEQYF. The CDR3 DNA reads TGTGCCAGCAGTAGGGCGGGCGAGCAGTACTTC.

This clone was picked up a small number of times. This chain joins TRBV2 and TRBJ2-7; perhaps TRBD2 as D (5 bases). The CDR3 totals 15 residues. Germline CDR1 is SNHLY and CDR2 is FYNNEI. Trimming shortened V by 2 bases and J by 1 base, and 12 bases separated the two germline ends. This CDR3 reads CASSENPPGSYEQYF. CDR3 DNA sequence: TGTGCCAGCAGTGAAAATCCGCCGGGATCCTACGAGCAGTACTTC.

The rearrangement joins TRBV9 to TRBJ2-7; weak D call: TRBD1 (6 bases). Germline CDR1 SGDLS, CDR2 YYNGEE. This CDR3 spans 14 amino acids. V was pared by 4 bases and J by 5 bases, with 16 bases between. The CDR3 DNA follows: TGTGCCAGCAGCCTGCTAGGGGGTTTCGACGAGCAGTACTTC. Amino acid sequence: CASSLLGGFDEQYF. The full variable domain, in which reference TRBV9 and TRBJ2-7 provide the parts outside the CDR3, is DSGVTQTPKHLITATGQRVTLRCSPRSGDLSVYWYQQSLDQGLQFLIQYYNGEERAKGNILERFSAQQFPDLHSELNLSSLELGDSALYFCASSLLGGFDEQYFGPGTRLTVT.

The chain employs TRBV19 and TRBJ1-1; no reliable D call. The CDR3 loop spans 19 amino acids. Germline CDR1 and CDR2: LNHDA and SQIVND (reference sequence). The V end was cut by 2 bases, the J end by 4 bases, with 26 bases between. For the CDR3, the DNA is TGTGCCAGTAGTATACCCGGGCGGGGAATCGGTTCGGTGGTCACTGAAGCTTTCTTT. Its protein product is CASSIPGRGIGSVVTEAFF.

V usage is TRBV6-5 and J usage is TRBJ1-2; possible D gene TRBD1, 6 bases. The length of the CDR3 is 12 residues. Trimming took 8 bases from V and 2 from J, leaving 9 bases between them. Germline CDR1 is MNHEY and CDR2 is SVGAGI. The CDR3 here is CASSTGNYGYTF. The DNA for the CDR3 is TGTGCCAGCTCGACAGGCAACTATGGCTACACCTTC.

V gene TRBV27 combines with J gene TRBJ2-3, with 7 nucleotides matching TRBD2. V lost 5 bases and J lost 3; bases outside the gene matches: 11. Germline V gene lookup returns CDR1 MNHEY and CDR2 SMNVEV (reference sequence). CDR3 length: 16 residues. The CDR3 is CASSPGLEEETDTQYF. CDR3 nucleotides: TGTGCCAGCAGTCCCGGACTAGAGGAGGAAACAGATACGCAGTATTTT.

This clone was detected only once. The CDR3 sequence: CASSKGVGQAQETQYF. CDR3 nucleotides: TGTGCCAGCAGCAAAGGCGTGGGACAAGCACAAGAGACCCAGTACTTC. The gene calls are TRBV21-1 and TRBJ2-5; the table assigns TRBD1, which was not confirmed against the DNA. TRBV21-1 is recorded as a pseudogene. The CDR3 length is 16 residues.

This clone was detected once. The DNA for the CDR3 is TGTGCCAGCAGCCCTGGATTCGGGAGGGTCTACGAGCAGTACTTC. Its protein is CASSPGFGRVYEQYF. The chain combines TRBV7-6 with TRBJ2-7; 8 bases map to TRBD2. V lost 5 bases and J lost 3; bases outside the gene matches: 9. There are 15 residues in the CDR3. Looked up from germline, CDR1 is SGHVS and CDR2 is FNYEAQ.

CDR3 sequence reads: CAWSSSDSGIYNEQFF. In DNA, the CDR3 is TGTGCCTGGAGTTCTTCGGACAGTGGGATCTACAATGAGCAGTTCTTC. The genes are TRBV30 and TRBJ2-1, with D perhaps matching TRBD1 (6 bases). Trimming took 2 bases from V and 3 from J, leaving 17 bases between them. CDR1 and CDR2 from the germline V gene are GTSNPN and SVGIG (reference sequence). The CDR3 extends over 16 amino acids.

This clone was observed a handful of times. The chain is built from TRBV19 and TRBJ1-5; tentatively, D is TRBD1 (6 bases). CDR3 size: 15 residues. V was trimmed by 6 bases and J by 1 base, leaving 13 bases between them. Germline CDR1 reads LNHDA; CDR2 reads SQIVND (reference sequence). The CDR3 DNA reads TGTGCCAGTAGGGAGACAGGAGTAAGCAATCAGCCCCAGCATTTT. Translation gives CASRETGVSNQPQHF.

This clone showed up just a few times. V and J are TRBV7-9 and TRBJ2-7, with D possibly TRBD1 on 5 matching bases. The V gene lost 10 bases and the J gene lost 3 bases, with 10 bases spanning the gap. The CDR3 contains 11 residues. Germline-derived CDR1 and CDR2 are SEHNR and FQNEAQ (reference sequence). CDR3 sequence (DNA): TGTGCCATCCAAAGGGGCTACGAGCAGTACTTC. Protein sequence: CAIQRGYEQYF.

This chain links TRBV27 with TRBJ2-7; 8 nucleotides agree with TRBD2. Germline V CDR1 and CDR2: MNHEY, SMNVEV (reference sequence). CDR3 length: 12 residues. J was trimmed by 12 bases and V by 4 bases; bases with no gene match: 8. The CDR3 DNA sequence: TGTGCCAGCAGTTCCAGCGGGAGCTTTCCGTACTTC. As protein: CASSSSGSFPYF.

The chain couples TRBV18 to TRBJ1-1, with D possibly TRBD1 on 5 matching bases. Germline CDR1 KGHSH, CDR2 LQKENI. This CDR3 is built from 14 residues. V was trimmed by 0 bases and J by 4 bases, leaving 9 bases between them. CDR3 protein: CASSPPSGSTEAFF. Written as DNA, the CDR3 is TGTGCCAGCTCACCACCATCAGGGTCCACTGAAGCTTTCTTT.

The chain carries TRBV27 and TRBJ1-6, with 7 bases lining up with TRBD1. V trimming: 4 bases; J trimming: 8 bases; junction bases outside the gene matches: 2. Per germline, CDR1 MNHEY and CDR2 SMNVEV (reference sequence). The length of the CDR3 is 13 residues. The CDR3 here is CASSSTGDSPLHF. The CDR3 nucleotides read TGTGCCAGCAGTTCTACAGGGGATTCACCCCTCCACTTT.

CDR3 sequence reads: CASGRAGTSGYNEQFF. CDR3 coding DNA: TGTGCCAGCGGTAGGGCTGGGACTAGCGGTTACAATGAGCAGTTCTTC. The chain carries TRBV28 and TRBJ2-1, with TRBD2 matching 11 bases. The CDR3 loop spans 16 amino acids. Looked up from germline, CDR1 is MDHEN and CDR2 is SYDVKM. V shed 8 bases and J 4 bases; nucleotides not matched to a gene: 10.

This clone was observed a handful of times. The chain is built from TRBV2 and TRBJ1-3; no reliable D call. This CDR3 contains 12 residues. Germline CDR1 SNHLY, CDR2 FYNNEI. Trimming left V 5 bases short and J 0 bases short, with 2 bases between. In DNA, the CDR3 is TGTGCCAGCAGTTACTCTGGAAACACCATATATTTT. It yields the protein CASSYSGNTIYF.

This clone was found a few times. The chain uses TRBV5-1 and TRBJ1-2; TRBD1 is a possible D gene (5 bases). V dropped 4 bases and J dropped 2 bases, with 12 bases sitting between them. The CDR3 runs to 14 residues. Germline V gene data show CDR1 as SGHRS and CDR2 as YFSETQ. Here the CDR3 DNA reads TGCGCCAGCAGCCCTGACAGTTTAAACTATGGCTACACCTTC. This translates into CASSPDSLNYGYTF.

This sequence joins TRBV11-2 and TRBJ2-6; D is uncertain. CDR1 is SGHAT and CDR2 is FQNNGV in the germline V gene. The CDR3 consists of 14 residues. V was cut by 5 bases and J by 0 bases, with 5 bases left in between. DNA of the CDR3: TGTGCCAGCAGCCCAAACTCTGGGGCCAACGTCCTGACTTTC. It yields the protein CASSPNSGANVLTF.

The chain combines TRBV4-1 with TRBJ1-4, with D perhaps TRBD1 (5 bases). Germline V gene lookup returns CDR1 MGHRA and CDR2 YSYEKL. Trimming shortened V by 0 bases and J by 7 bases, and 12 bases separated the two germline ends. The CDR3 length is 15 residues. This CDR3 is CASSQEQVSREKLFF. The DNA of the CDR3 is TGCGCCAGCAGCCAAGAACAGGTTTCTCGTGAAAAACTGTTTTTT.

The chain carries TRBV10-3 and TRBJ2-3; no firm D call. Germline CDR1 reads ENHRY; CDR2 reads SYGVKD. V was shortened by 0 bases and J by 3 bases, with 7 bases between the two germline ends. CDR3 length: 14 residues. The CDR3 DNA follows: TGTGCCATCAGTGAGTCGGTCGGGACAGATACGCAGTATTTT. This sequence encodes CAISESVGTDTQYF.

The CDR3 reads CASSLQANYGYTF. The CDR3 DNA reads TGTGCCAGCAGTTTACAGGCTAACTATGGCTACACCTTC. This chain joins TRBV28 and TRBJ1-2; D unclear. The V gene lost 2 bases and the J gene lost 0 bases, with 4 bases spanning the gap. Germline CDR1 MDHEN, CDR2 SYDVKM. The CDR3 spans 13 residues.

The chain's CDR3 is CASNRGLQETQYF. CDR3 sequence (DNA): TGTGCCAGCAACAGGGGACTCCAAGAGACCCAGTACTTC. The V gene is TRBV2, the J gene TRBJ2-5, with a possible D match to TRBD1 (7 bases). The ends were cut back, 7 bases at V and 1 base at J, with 10 bases in the middle. This CDR3 region has 13 residues. The germline V gene has CDR1 SNHLY and CDR2 FYNNEI.

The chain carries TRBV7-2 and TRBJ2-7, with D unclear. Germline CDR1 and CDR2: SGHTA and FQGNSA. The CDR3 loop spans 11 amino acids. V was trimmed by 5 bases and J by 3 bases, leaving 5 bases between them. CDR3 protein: CASSLNYEQYF. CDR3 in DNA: TGTGCCAGCAGCCTAAACTACGAGCAGTACTTC.

CDR3 in DNA: TGTGCCAGCAGCCCTACTAGCACCTTAAGCACAGATACGCAGTATTTT. Translation: CASSPTSTLSTDTQYF. This sequence joins TRBV7-3 and TRBJ2-3; tentatively, D is TRBD2 (6 bases). The V gene lost 5 bases and the J gene lost 0 bases, with 15 bases spanning the gap. The germline V gene encodes CDR1 SGHTA and CDR2 FQGTGA. The CDR3 has 16 residues.

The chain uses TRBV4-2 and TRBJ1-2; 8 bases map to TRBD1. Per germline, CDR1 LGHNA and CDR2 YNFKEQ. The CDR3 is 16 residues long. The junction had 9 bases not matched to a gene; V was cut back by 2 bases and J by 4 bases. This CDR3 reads CASSQPIGQGTYGYTF. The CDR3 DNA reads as TGTGCCAGCAGCCAACCTATCGGACAGGGAACCTATGGCTACACCTTC.